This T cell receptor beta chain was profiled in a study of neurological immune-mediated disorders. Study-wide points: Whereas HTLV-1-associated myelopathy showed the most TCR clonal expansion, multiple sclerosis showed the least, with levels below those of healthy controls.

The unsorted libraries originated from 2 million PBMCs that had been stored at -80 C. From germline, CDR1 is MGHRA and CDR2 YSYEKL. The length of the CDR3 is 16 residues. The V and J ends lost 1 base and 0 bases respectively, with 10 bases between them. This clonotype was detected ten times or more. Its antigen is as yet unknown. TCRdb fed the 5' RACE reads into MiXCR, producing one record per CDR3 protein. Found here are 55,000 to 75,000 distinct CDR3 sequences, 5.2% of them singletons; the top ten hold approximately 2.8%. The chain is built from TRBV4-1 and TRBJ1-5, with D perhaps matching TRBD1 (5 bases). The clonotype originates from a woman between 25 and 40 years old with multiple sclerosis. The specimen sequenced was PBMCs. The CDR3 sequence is CASSQGMGGSNQPQHF. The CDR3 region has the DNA TGCGCCAGCAGCCAAGGAATGGGGGGTAGCAATCAGCCCCAGCATTTT.